The entry that follows covers one T cell receptor beta chain sequence. The record originates from a study of blood T cell repertoires in COVID-19. Per the germline V gene, CDR1 is SGHNT and CDR2 is YENEEA. This CDR3 comprises 17 residues. The V gene lost 5 bases and the J gene lost 6 bases, with 23 bases spanning the gap. TCRdb's table, derived via immunoSEQ multiplex PCR, lists solely in-frame clones and lacks some. The sample includes about 350,000 clones, almost 90% of them seen just once. Sequenced sample: PBMCs or T cells enriched from blood (not recorded which). This receptor was identified in a woman aged 25 to 39 who had been exposed to COVID-19. The chain combines TRBV11-3 with TRBJ2-1, with a tentative D call TRBD1 (7 bases). The CDR3 region is CASSPLSGQGGSNEQFF. The CDR3 DNA sequence: TGTGCCAGCAGCCCCCTAAGCGGGCAGGGGGGAAGCAATGAGCAGTTCTTC.